One sample yielded the 14 T cell receptor beta chains listed below, sequenced in a study of cytomegalovirus exposure and HLA in healthy donors. The PCR contained 60 Vbeta and 13 Jbeta primers. TCRdb keeps only in-frame clones here, not all; method: immunoSEQ multiplex PCR. Altogether roughly 170,000 clones are present, roughly 80% being singletons, with the ten largest covering around 2.5%. Sequenced input: PBMCs. These receptors were taken from a female donor in good health and CMV-seronegative.

The chain uses TRBV30 and TRBJ2-3; unclear D gene. Trimming shortened V by 7 bases and J by 0 bases, and 11 bases separated the two germline ends. The CDR3 loop spans 13 amino acids. Germline loops: CDR1 GTSNPN, CDR2 SVGIG (reference sequence). The CDR3 nucleotides read TGTGCCTTCACCGCGGAGAGCACAGATACGCAGTATTTT. Its translation is CAFTAESTDTQYF. The full variable domain, its missing parts supplied by reference TRBV30 and TRBJ2-3, is SQTIHQWPATLVQPVGSPLSLECTVEGTSNPNLYWYRQAAGRGLQLLFYSVGIGQISSEVPQNLSASRPQDRQFILSSKKLLLSDSGFYLCAFTAESTDTQYFGPGTRLTVL.

This clone came up a few times. V is TRBV27 and J is TRBJ1-6; D possibly corresponds to TRBD1 (6 bases). Trimming took off 1 base at V and 12 bases at J, with 10 bases between the two ends. The germline gives CDR1 MNHEY, CDR2 SMNVEV (reference sequence). The CDR3 has 13 amino acids. This CDR3 reads CASSLWRTEPLHF. In DNA, the CDR3 is TGTGCCAGCAGTTTATGGAGGACAGAACCCCTCCACTTT.

The J gene is TRBJ2-3, the V gene TRBV6-6; perhaps TRBD1 as D (6 bases). Trimming shortened V by 1 base and J by 1 base, and 12 bases separated the two germline ends. The V gene's germline CDR1 is MNHNY and CDR2 SVGAGI (reference sequence). This CDR3 is built from 16 residues. CDR3 nucleotide sequence: TGTGCCAGCAGTTACTTGACAGGCCTTGGCACAGATACGCAGTATTTT. Protein sequence: CASSYLTGLGTDTQYF.

CDR3 DNA sequence: TGTGCCAGCAGCTTAGCAGGGGTAGGGCAGAGCTATGGCTACACCTTC. Its protein product is CASSLAGVGQSYGYTF. The chain employs TRBV7-2 and TRBJ1-2; D possibly corresponds to TRBD1 (5 bases). Germline V gene data show CDR1 as SGHTA and CDR2 as FQGNSA. CDR3 length: 16 residues. Trimming removed 0 bases at V and 4 bases at J, with 15 bases between. The entire variable domain, with the rest obtained from reference TRBV7-2 and TRBJ1-2, is as follows: GAGVSQSPSNKVTEKGKDVELRCDPISGHTALYWYRQSLGQGLEFLIYFQGNSAPDKSGLPSDRFSAERTGGSVSTLTIQRTQQEDSAVYLCASSLAGVGQSYGYTFGSGTRLTVV.

The rearrangement uses TRBV6-6 and TRBJ1-2; 7 bases are shared with TRBD1. This CDR3 region has 14 residues. In germline, CDR1 is MNHNY, CDR2 SVGAGI (reference sequence). Trimming removed 7 bases from V and 6 bases from J; junction bases left unmatched: 11. The CDR3, as DNA: TGTGCCAGCATCCCAACCACAGGGGCAAATGGCTACACCTTC. It encodes CASIPTTGANGYTF.

The rearrangement joins TRBV7-9 to TRBJ2-5, with 9 bases aligning to TRBD1. CDR3 length: 14 amino acids. The V segment lost 4 bases and the J segment 5 bases; nucleotides outside the gene matches: 5. Germline V CDR1 and CDR2: SEHNR, FQNEAQ (reference sequence). CDR3 sequence: CASSSRQGGETQYF. The CDR3 region has the DNA TGTGCCAGCAGCTCTCGACAGGGGGGGGAGACCCAGTACTTC.

The chain has TRBV6-5 and TRBJ1-4; 7 positions match TRBD1. The V segment lost 7 bases and the J segment 3 bases; nucleotides outside the gene matches: 8. CDR1 and CDR2 (germline): MNHEY, SVGAGI. The CDR3 is 15 residues long. The CDR3 DNA reads as TGTGCCAGCAAAAAATATACAGGGGCTAATGAAAAACTGTTTTTT. This encodes CASKKYTGANEKLFF.

The chain employs TRBV6-5 and TRBJ1-5; the match to TRBD1 covers 10 bases. The V segment lost 6 bases and the J segment 4 bases; nucleotides outside the gene matches: 6. CDR3 length: 15 residues. Per germline, CDR1 MNHEY and CDR2 SVGAGI. Written as DNA, the CDR3 is TGTGCCAGCAGGTACGACAGGGGGCTTAATCAGCCCCAGCATTTT. Translated, it gives CASRYDRGLNQPQHF.

The gene calls are TRBV6-5 and TRBJ2-7; maybe TRBD2 (5 bases). There are 15 residues in the CDR3. Germline V gene lookup returns CDR1 MNHEY and CDR2 SVGAGI. V lost 0 bases to trimming and J lost 5 bases, with 14 bases between them. CDR3 loop: CASSYSPRGWDEQYF. DNA for the CDR3: TGTGCCAGCAGTTACTCCCCCCGGGGTTGGGACGAGCAGTACTTC.

As DNA, the CDR3 is TGCGCCAGCAGCCTAACTAGCGGGGCGGTCACAGATACGCAGTATTTT. Residues: CASSLTSGAVTDTQYF. The genes are TRBV5-1 and TRBJ2-3, with 10 bases that match TRBD2. Per germline, CDR1 SGHRS and CDR2 YFSETQ. V shed 4 bases, J shed 2 bases, and the junction held 7 bases outside the gene matches. The CDR3 has 16 residues.

The J gene is TRBJ2-7, the V gene TRBV5-1; 14 nucleotides line up with TRBD2. This CDR3 is 16 amino acids long. V was pared by 4 bases and J by 4 bases, with 7 bases of the junction left unmatched. The germline gives CDR1 SGHRS, CDR2 YFSETQ. The CDR3 here is CASSRTGTSGSYEQYF. The CDR3 DNA is TGCGCCAGCAGCCGGACCGGGACTAGCGGGAGTTACGAGCAGTACTTC.

The rearrangement joins TRBV4-1 to TRBJ1-6, with D perhaps TRBD1 (6 bases). The V gene's germline CDR1 is MGHRA and CDR2 YSYEKL. This CDR3 contains 14 residues. Trimming left V 4 bases short and J 6 bases short, with 10 bases between. CDR3 DNA: TGCGCCAGCAGCCTTCAGGGGAGTAATTCACCCCTCCACTTT. Amino acid sequence: CASSLQGSNSPLHF.

The gene calls are TRBV2 and TRBJ1-1; TRBD1 matches at 7 bases. The CDR3 is made up of 15 amino acids. Germline values: CDR1 SNHLY, CDR2 FYNNEI. The junction had 10 bases not matched to a gene; V was cut back by 5 bases and J by 4 bases. In DNA form, the CDR3 reads TGTGCCAGCAGTACCCTCCAGGGGGGTAGCACTGAAGCTTTCTTT. Protein product: CASSTLQGGSTEAFF. The full variable domain, with the rest looked up from reference TRBV2 and TRBJ1-1, is EPEVTQTPSHQVTQMGQEVILRCVPISNHLYFYWYRQILGQKVEFLVSFYNNEISEKSEIFDDQFSVERPDGSNFTLKIRSTKLEDSAMYFCASSTLQGGSTEAFFGQGTRLTVV.

This clone was seen a handful of times. The chain is built from TRBV19 and TRBJ1-2; 7 bases are shared with TRBD1. CDR3 length: 15 residues. The V and J ends lost 6 bases and 2 bases, in that order; junction bases with no gene match: 9. Germline values: CDR1 LNHDA, CDR2 SQIVND (reference sequence). The CDR3 nucleotides are TGTGCCAGTAGACCAACCGGGACAGTAAACTATGGCTACACCTTC. Translated, it gives CASRPTGTVNYGYTF.